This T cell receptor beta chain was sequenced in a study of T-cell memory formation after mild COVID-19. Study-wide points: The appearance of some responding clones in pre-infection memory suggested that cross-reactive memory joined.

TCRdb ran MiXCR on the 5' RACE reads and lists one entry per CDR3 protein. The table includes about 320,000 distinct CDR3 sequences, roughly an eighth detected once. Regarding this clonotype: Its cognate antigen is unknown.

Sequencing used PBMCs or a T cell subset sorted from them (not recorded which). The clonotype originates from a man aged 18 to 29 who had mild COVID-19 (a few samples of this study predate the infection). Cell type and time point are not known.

The CDR3 here is CASSPLEGLAGRETQYF. The CDR3 bases are TGTGCCAGCAGCCCTCTCGAGGGACTAGCGGGGAGAGAGACCCAGTACTTC. The chain uses TRBV9 and TRBJ2-5, with 13 bases lining up with TRBD2. This CDR3 has 17 residues. V lost 4 bases and J lost 4; bases outside the gene matches: 10. Germline V gives CDR1 SGDLS, CDR2 YYNGEE.